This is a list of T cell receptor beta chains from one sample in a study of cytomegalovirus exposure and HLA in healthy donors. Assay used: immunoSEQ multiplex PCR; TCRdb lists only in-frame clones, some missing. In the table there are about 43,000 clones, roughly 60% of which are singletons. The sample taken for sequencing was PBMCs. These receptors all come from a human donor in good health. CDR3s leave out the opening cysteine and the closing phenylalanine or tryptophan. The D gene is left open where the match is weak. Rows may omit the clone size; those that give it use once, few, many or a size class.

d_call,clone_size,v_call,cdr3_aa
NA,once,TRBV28,ASSQEGLYGYT
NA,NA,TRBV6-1,ATGANYGYT
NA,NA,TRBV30,AWSVGGSSEKLF
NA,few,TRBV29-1,SVEQGSYEQY
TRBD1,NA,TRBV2,AGTGGVGYGYT
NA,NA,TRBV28,ASSSGQFGYT
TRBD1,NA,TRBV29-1,SVARGPWEQF
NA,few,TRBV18,ASSPRGVRDNEQF
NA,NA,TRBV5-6,ASSLVDRFGGFLH
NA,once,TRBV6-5,ASKSGSGANVLT
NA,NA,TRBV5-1,ASSLSPGNTEAF
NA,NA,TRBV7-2,ASSLRQPSLGQY
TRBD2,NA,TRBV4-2,ASSQEGLAGSTDTQY
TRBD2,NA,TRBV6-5,ASSMKRGSTDTQY
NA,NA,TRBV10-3,AISNAASVYT
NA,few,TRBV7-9,ASSSTANNSPLH
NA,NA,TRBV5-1,ASSFRSKSTDTQY
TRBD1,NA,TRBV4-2,ASSRQGAEAF
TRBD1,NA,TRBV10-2,ASSGDSDQPQH
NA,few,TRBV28,ASSLQAQPQH
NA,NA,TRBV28,ASSYKNTIY
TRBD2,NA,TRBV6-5,ASSYSGGPNNEQF
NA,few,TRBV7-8,ASSQDIRQPQH
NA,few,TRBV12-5,ASGLGGAGYGYT
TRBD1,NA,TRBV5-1,ASGLPPGQGADEQF
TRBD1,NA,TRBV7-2,ASSLGQGGYEQY
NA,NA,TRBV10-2,ASSESVLSSYNEQF
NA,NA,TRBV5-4,ASSLRYRVSTDTQY
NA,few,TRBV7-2,ASSRDITYEQY
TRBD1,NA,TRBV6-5,ASSYSKAGGNEQY
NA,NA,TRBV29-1,SVGQIQETQY
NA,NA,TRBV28,ASSTQGLHEKLF
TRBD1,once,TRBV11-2,ASSWDRDNSPLH
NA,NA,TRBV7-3,ASSPRHGGDGYT
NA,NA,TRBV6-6,ASSYADSPQPQH
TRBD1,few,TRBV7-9,ASSLRQGFDEQF
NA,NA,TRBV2,ASSEYRSLTGELF
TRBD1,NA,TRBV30,AWSAPAGTGGGFDEKLF
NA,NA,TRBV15,ATSPPRSRQSSYNSPLH
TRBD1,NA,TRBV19,ASSSTGGRAEAF
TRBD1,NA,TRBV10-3,AISEMSGGRNYGYT
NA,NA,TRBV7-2,ASSLRRGQPQH
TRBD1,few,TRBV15,ATSRDDGTGGYT
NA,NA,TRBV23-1,ASTADRFCPVNYGYT
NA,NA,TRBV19,ASSMRGTGNTIY
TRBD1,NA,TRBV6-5,ASSYRTGGPSGYT
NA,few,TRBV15,ATSRRDSNQPQH
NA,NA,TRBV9,ASSVGGVQETQY
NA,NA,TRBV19,ASSRGAGELF
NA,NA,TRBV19,ASTGIMGIYGYT